Sequencing of this T cell receptor beta chain was carried out in a study of T cell repertoires in cytomegalovirus infection. Trimming pared 8 bases from V and 2 bases from J, leaving 13 bases between. The CDR3 has 15 amino acids. This clonotype was found many times. Via MiXCR, TCRdb re-called the reads, giving one row per CDR3 protein. The sample carries around 140,000 distinct CDR3 sequences, 5% to 6.5% recorded once. The rearrangement links TRBV12-3 or TRBV12-4 to TRBJ2-6; D might be TRBD1 (6 bases). The material sequenced was PBMCs. The receptor was isolated from a human donor in good health (CMV status not recorded). Some clones in this sample may be carry-over from other donors' samples. CDR3 sequence: CASGRGGAGANVLTF. As DNA, the CDR3 is TGTGCCAGCGGCAGGGGTGGAGCTGGGGCCAACGTCCTGACTTTC.